This TCR beta chain was sequenced during a study of shared clonotypes between healthy human individuals. Germline CDR1 SNHLY, CDR2 FYNNEI. V lost 1 base, J lost 5 bases, and 8 bases lay in between. There are 14 residues in the CDR3. Only in-frame clones appear in the TCRdb table, and some are missing; sequencing was by immunoSEQ multiplex PCR. Of roughly 700,000 clones in the sample, 90% were seen once. The V call is TRBV2, the J call TRBJ1-4; no clear D gene. The TCR was taken from a man aged 18 to 30 in good health. Some clones in this sample may be carry-over from other donors' samples. The sequenced sample was memory CD8+ T cells from PBMCs. Subset noted: CD45RO+ cells pooled with CCR7-negative TemRA cells. The CDR3 sequence: CASSEGYGNEKLFF. The CDR3 bases are TGTGCCAGCAGTGAAGGGTACGGGAATGAAAAACTGTTTTTT.